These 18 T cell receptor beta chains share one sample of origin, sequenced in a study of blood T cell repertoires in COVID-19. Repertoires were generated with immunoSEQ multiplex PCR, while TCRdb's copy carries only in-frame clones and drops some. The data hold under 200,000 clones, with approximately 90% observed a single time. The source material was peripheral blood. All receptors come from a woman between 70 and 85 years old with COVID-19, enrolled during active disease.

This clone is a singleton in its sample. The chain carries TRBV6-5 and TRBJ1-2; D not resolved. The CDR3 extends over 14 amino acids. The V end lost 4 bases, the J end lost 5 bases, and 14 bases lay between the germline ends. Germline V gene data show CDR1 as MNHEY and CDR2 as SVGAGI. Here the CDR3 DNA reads TGTGCCAGCAGTTTTGAGGGTTTTGATTATGGCTACACCTTC. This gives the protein CASSFEGFDYGYTF.

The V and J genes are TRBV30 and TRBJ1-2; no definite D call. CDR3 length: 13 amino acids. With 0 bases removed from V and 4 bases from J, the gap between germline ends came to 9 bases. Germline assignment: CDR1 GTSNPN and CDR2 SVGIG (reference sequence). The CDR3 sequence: CAWSVQSRYGYTF. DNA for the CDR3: TGTGCCTGGAGTGTACAGTCACGCTATGGCTACACCTTC.

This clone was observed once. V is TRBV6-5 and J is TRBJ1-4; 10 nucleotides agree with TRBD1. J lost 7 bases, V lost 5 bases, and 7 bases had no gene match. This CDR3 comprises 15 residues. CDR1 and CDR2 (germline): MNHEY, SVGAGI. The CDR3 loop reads CASSHGQGVIEKLFF. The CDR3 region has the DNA TGTGCCAGCAGTCATGGACAGGGGGTCATTGAAAAACTGTTTTTT.

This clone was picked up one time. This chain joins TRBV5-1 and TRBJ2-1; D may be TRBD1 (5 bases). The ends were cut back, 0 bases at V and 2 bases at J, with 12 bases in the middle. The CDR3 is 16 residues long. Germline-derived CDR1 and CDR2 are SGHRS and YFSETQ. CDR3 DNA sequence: TGCGCCAGCAGCTTGGAGACAAGGGGTCCCTACAATGAGCAGTTCTTC. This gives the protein CASSLETRGPYNEQFF.

The CDR3 region is CASSLQGDYEQYF. As DNA, the CDR3 is TGCGCCAGCAGTCTCCAGGGGGACTACGAGCAGTACTTC. The rearrangement joins TRBV5-1 to TRBJ2-7; 7 positions match TRBD1. The CDR3 runs to 13 residues. The junction had 5 bases not matched to a gene; V was cut back by 5 bases and J by 3 bases. Germline V lookup: CDR1 SGHRS, CDR2 YFSETQ.

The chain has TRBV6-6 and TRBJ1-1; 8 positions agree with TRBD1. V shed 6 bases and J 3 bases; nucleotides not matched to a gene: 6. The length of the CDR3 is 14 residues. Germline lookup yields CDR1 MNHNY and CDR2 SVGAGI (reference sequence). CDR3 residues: CASRETGEHTEAFF. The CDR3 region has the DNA TGTGCCAGCAGAGAGACAGGGGAGCACACTGAAGCTTTCTTT.

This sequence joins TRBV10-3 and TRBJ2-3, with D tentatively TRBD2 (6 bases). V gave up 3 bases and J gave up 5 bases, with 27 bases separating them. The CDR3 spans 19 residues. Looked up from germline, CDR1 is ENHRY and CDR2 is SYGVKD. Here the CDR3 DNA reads TGTGCCATCAGTGACGAGTTAGGGCTGTCGGTACAGGAGGGAGATACGCAGTATTTT. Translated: CAISDELGLSVQEGDTQYF.

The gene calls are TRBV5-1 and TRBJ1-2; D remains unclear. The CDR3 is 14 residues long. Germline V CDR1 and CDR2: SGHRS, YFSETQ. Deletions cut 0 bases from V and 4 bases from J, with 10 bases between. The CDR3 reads CASSLDGVAYGYTF. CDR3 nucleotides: TGCGCCAGCAGCTTGGACGGGGTAGCCTATGGCTACACCTTC. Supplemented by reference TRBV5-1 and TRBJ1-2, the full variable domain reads KAGVTQTPRYLIKTRGQQVTLSCSPISGHRSVSWYQQTPGQGLQFLFEYFSETQRNKGNFPGRFSGRQFSNSRSEMNVSTLELGDSALYLCASSLDGVAYGYTFGSGTRLTVV.

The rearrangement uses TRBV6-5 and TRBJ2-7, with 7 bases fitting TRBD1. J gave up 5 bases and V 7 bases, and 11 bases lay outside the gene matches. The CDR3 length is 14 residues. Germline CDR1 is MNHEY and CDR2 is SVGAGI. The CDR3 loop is CASKTGQVVDEQYF. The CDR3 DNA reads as TGTGCCAGCAAGACCGGACAGGTCGTGGACGAGCAGTACTTC.

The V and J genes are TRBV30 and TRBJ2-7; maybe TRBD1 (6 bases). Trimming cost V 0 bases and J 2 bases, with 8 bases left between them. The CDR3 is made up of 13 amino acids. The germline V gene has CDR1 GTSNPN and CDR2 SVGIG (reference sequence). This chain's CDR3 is CAWSVNRAYEQYF. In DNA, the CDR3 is TGTGCCTGGAGTGTAAACAGGGCCTACGAGCAGTACTTC.

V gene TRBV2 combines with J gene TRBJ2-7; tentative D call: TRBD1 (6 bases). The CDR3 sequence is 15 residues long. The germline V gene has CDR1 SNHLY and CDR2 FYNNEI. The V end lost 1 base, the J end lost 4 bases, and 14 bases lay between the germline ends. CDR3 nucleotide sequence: TGTGCCAGCAGTGAAGGCGTTGGGCAGGGGTACGAGCAGTACTTC. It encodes CASSEGVGQGYEQYF.

Written as DNA, the CDR3 is TGTGCCACGGGGCGGGGGTTCGTCGAGACCCAGTACTTC. It translates to CATGRGFVETQYF. The chain uses TRBV27 and TRBJ2-5; the match to TRBD2 covers 7 bases. Germline trimming cut 10 bases from V and 5 bases from J; bases unmatched to any gene: 10. Germline assignment: CDR1 MNHEY and CDR2 SMNVEV (reference sequence). CDR3 length: 13 amino acids.

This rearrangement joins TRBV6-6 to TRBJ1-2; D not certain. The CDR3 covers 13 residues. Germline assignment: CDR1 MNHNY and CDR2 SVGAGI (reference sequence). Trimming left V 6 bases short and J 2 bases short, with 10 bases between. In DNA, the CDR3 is TGTGCCAGCAGGGCAGGCTCCAACTATGGCTACACCTTC. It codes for CASRAGSNYGYTF.

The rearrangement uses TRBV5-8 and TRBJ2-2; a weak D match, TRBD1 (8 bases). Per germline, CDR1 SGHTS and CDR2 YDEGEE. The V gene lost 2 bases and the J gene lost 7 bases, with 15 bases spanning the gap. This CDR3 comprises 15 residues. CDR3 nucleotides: TGTGCCAGCAGCTTCCGGACAGGGAGGGACGGGGAGCTGTTTTTT. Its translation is CASSFRTGRDGELFF.

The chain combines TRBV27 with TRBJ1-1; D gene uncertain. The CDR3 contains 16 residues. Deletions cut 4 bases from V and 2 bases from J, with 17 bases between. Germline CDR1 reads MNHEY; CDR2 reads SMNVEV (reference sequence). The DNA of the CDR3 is TGTGCCAGCAGTTATCGGAGCCTGGGTTTAAACACTGAAGCTTTCTTT. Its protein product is CASSYRSLGLNTEAFF.

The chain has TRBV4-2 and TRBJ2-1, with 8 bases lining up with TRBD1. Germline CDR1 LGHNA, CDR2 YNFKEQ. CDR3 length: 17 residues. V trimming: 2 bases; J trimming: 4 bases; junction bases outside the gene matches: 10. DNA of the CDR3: TGTGCCAGCAGCCAATTATCAGGGGGCAGTAGGTACAATGAGCAGTTCTTC. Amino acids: CASSQLSGGSRYNEQFF.

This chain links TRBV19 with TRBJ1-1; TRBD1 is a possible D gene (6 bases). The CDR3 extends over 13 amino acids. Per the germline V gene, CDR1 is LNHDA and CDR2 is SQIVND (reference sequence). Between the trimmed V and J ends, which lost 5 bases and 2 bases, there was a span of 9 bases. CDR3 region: CASSLGQNTEAFF. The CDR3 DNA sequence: TGTGCCAGTAGTCTGGGACAAAACACTGAAGCTTTCTTT.

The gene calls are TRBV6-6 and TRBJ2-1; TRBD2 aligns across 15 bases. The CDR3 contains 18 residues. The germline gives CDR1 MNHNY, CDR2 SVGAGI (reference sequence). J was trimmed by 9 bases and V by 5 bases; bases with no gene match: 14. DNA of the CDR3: TGTGCCAGCAGTCGGGGACTAGCGGGGGGCAGAATTATGGCTGAGCAGTTCTTC. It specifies CASSRGLAGGRIMAEQFF.